This record concerns one T cell receptor (beta chain) sequence. This sample is drawn from a study of cytomegalovirus exposure and HLA in healthy donors. This CDR3 is built from 17 residues. Germline-derived CDR1 and CDR2 are LGHNT and FRNRAP. V shed 5 bases, J shed 7 bases, and the junction held 15 bases outside the gene matches. PCR primers comprised 60 Vbeta and 13 Jbeta primers. The protocol was immunoSEQ multiplex PCR, while the TCRdb copy is restricted to in-frame clones and leaves out a portion. The sample yields some 160,000 clones, around 82% seen once. The sequence was obtained from a man aged 40-50 years in good health and CMV-seronegative. The J gene is TRBJ2-5, the V gene TRBV12-5; 11 bases line up with TRBD2. The sequencing input was PBMCs. The CDR3 sequence is CASGTISGLAGSGTQYF. The CDR3 DNA reads TGTGCTAGTGGTACTATATCCGGACTAGCGGGCTCCGGGACCCAGTACTTC.